There are a few counts of the clone carrying this TCR beta chain. Its antigen is unidentified. The read gets to within 3 residues of the CDR3 end, and the germline J gene fills in the rest. Equal genomic DNA amounts from CVID and control samples were sequenced. The repertoire was sequenced with immunoSEQ multiplex PCR; TCRdb's copy has only in-frame clones and lacks some. The sample presents roughly 42,000 clones, none singletons. All CVID subjects were on immunoglobulin replacement for at least one year. These data are taken from a study of T cell clonality in common variable immunodeficiency. Broader study findings: Reportedly, TCR beta sequences from common variable immunodeficiency showed fewer deletions and N-nucleotide insertions. CVID subjects showed higher TCRbeta clonality than healthy controls.

Germline assignment: CDR1 SGHRS and CDR2 YFSETQ. The CDR3 spans 13 residues. V lost 2 bases to trimming and J lost 6 bases; unmatched junction nucleotides: 4. The rearrangement links TRBV5-1 to TRBJ2-7; 8 bases map to TRBD1. The clonotype comes from a human donor with common variable immunodeficiency. The sequencing sample was made of peripheral blood mononuclear cells. The CDR3 sequence is CASSFRTGSEQYF. Incomplete CDR3 DNA: TGCGCCAGCAGCTTCCGGACAGGGAGCGAG.